The 23 T cell receptor beta chains below come from one sample, sequenced in a study. One entry per CDR3 protein results from TCRdb running MiXCR on the 5' RACE reads. The table has some 32,000 distinct CDR3 sequences, around 22% seen once; the top ten hold 4.3%. Sequences were obtained from memory CD4+ T cells sorted from blood. As to subset: memory CD4+ T cells, CD4+CD45RO+CD25-. These receptors originate from a female donor with breast cancer.

CDR3 residues: CSAGSPNYGYTF. The CDR3 DNA follows: TGCAGTGCAGGGAGCCCTAACTATGGCTACACCTTC. The gene calls are TRBV20-1 and TRBJ1-2; D unresolved. V was cut by 6 bases and J by 0 bases, with 8 bases left in between. Germline V CDR1 and CDR2: DFQATT, SNEGSKA (reference sequence). This CDR3 is 12 amino acids long.

About this clonotype itself: Lacking the conserved final phenylalanine or tryptophan, this CDR3 likely reflects a read error. The V call is TRBV5-1, the J call TRBJ2-7; D might be TRBD2 (5 bases). Trimming shortened V by 4 bases and J by 5 bases, and 13 bases separated the two germline ends. The germline V gene encodes CDR1 SGHRS and CDR2 YFSETQ. This CDR3 comprises 13 residues. The CDR3 DNA reads as TGCGCCAGCAGCCTAACGTCCGGGAACGAGCAGTACCTC. Translated, it gives CASSLTSGNEQYL.

About this clonotype: Because the CDR3 is missing its conserved closing phenylalanine or tryptophan, this is likely a read error. The CDR3 region is CASSSTGELFS. CDR3 DNA: TGTGCCAGCAGTTCCACCGGGGAGCTGTTTTCT. J is TRBJ2-2 and V is TRBV27; D is unclear. V lost 4 bases and J lost 4, with 1 base in between. The CDR3 spans 11 residues. The germline gives CDR1 MNHEY, CDR2 SMNVEV (reference sequence).

This clonotype occurred many times. For the CDR3, the DNA is TGCGCCAGCAGCTCAACCGGGACGTCCGTTCAAGAGACCCAGTACTTC. Its translation: CASSSTGTSVQETQYF. The V and J genes are TRBV5-1 and TRBJ2-5; perhaps D is TRBD1 or TRBD2 (5 bases each). Germline-derived CDR1 and CDR2 are SGHRS and YFSETQ. This CDR3 is 16 amino acids long. The V end was cut by 3 bases, the J end by 2 bases, with 17 bases between.

Only a few counts were recorded for this clonotype. The V gene is TRBV7-9, the J gene TRBJ2-5, with unresolved D. The CDR3 runs 13 residues. With 5 bases removed from V and 3 bases from J, the gap between germline ends came to 10 bases. The germline gives CDR1 SEHNR, CDR2 FQNEAQ (reference sequence). The CDR3 DNA sequence: TGTGCCAGCAGCCCGCGGTTGGAAGAGACCCAGTACTTC. Translation gives CASSPRLEETQYF.

The chain links TRBV9 to TRBJ2-7; D is ambiguous. The CDR3 spans 11 residues. Between the trimmed V and J ends, which lost 4 bases and 8 bases, there was a span of 10 bases. Germline-derived CDR1 and CDR2 are SGDLS and YYNGEE. CDR3 nucleotides: TGTGCCAGCAGCCCTCCTACGAAGCAGTACTTC. Amino acid sequence: CASSPPTKQYF.

This clonotype has just a few counts. The chain combines TRBV3-1 with TRBJ2-7; weak D call: TRBD2 (6 bases). Germline-derived CDR1 and CDR2 are LGHDT and YNNKEL (reference sequence). V was trimmed by 2 bases and J by 5 bases, leaving 13 bases between them. The CDR3 totals 14 residues. In DNA, the CDR3 is TGTGCCAGCAGCCAACTAGCGAAAGGGCACGAGCAGTACTTC. This translates into CASSQLAKGHEQYF.

There are a few counts of this clonotype. V gene TRBV5-1 combines with J gene TRBJ1-2; D call uncertain. The V end was cut by 0 bases, the J end by 3 bases, with 6 bases between. The germline CDR1 and CDR2 sequences are SGHRS and YFSETQ. The CDR3 extends over 13 amino acids. The CDR3 nucleotides read TGCGCCAGCAGCTTGGCCCTGGACTATGGCTACACCTTC. It translates to CASSLALDYGYTF.

This clonotype was seen many times. The genes are TRBV5-1 and TRBJ2-5, with 9 nucleotides matching TRBD2. Germline loops: CDR1 SGHRS, CDR2 YFSETQ. V lost 4 bases and J lost 3; bases outside the gene matches: 1. The CDR3 contains 13 residues. The CDR3, as DNA: TGCGCCAGCAGCCGGACTAGCGAAGAGACCCAGTACTTC. This translates into CASSRTSEETQYF.

This chain joins TRBV7-6 and TRBJ2-6; the match to TRBD1 covers 7 bases. J gave up 2 bases and V 5 bases, and 9 bases lay outside the gene matches. The CDR3 totals 17 residues. Germline CDR1 and CDR2: SGHVS and FNYEAQ. CDR3 in DNA: TGTGCCAGCAGCCCGAGGGACAGCTCCACTGGGGCCAACGTCCTGACTTTC. Translation: CASSPRDSSTGANVLTF.

This clonotype was picked up a small number of times. V usage is TRBV11-2 and J usage is TRBJ2-2; D unclear. This CDR3 has 15 residues. The germline gives CDR1 SGHAT, CDR2 FQNNGV. V was pared by 5 bases and J by 5 bases, with 15 bases between. The CDR3 coding sequence is TGTGCCAGCAGCCACGGCCGGGTTGGGACCGGGGAGCTGTTTTTT. This encodes CASSHGRVGTGELFF.

This clonotype showed up just a few times. The chain links TRBV9 to TRBJ1-5; D remains ambiguous. V was clipped by 0 bases and J by 3 bases, with 10 bases between them. This CDR3 comprises 15 residues. Per germline, CDR1 SGDLS and CDR2 YYNGEE. CDR3 loop: CASSVDGRINQPQHF. CDR3 nucleotide sequence: TGTGCCAGCAGCGTAGACGGCAGAATCAATCAGCCCCAGCATTTT.

V usage is TRBV7-9 and J usage is TRBJ1-1; 9 bases line up with TRBD1. Germline V lookup: CDR1 SEHNR, CDR2 FQNEAQ (reference sequence). The trim removed 1 base at V and 3 bases at J, leaving 15 bases unmatched. This CDR3 is built from 19 residues. Here the CDR3 reads CASSLVGTGKGTRDTEAFF. The DNA of the CDR3 is TGTGCCAGCAGCTTAGTCGGGACAGGGAAGGGGACTAGGGACACTGAAGCTTTCTTT.

This clonotype occurred many times. V gene TRBV9 combines with J gene TRBJ2-7; D is undetermined. Deletions cut 0 bases from V and 6 bases from J, with 10 bases between. This CDR3 is 13 amino acids long. Germline lookup yields CDR1 SGDLS and CDR2 YYNGEE. The CDR3 sequence is CASSVEGLGEQYF. The CDR3 DNA follows: TGTGCCAGCAGCGTAGAGGGCTTGGGCGAGCAGTACTTC.

In this sample, this clonotype turned up once. A read error may be the cause here, since a much bigger clone is one base away. The gene calls are TRBV4-1 and TRBJ2-7; D assignment may be TRBD1 or TRBD2 (5 bases each). Germline CDR1 is MGHRA and CDR2 is YSYEKL. The CDR3 is 14 residues long. CDR3 sequence: CASRQDGGSYEQYF. The CDR3 DNA reads TGCGCCAGCAGACAAGATGGGGGCTCCTACGAGCAGTACTTC.

This clonotype was counted at least ten times. The rearrangement uses TRBV6-2 or TRBV6-3 and TRBJ2-7, with 9 nucleotides matching TRBD2. The CDR3 has 15 residues. Per the germline V gene, CDR1 is MNHEY and CDR2 is SVGEGT. V was pared by 4 bases and J by 4 bases, with 8 bases of the junction left unmatched. The CDR3 spells CASSFPGSGRYEQYF. In nucleotides, the CDR3 is TGTGCCAGCAGTTTCCCCGGTAGCGGGAGATACGAGCAGTACTTC.

The chain employs TRBV5-1 and TRBJ2-3, with TRBD2 matching 8 bases. Germline V CDR1 and CDR2: SGHRS, YFSETQ. V gave up 0 bases and J gave up 6 bases; unmatched junction bases: 6. This CDR3 has 15 amino acids. CDR3 sequence: CASSLVGGARDTQYF. In nucleotides, the CDR3 is TGCGCCAGCAGCTTGGTCGGGGGGGCCCGTGATACGCAGTATTTT.

For this clonotype: One end of the junction varies from germline; a read error may be responsible. This chain joins TRBV9 and TRBJ2-3; D call uncertain. The germline V gene has CDR1 SGDLS and CDR2 YYNGEE. CDR3 length: 14 residues. CDR3 DNA: TGTGCCAGCAACGTAGGGTCTGGTGGGAATACGCAGTATTTT. Residues: CASNVGSGGNTQYF.

This clonotype was observed a handful of times. The rearrangement links TRBV24-1 to TRBJ2-1, with a weak D call TRBD1 (6 bases). The germline V gene encodes CDR1 KGHDR and CDR2 SFDVKD. The CDR3 extends over 14 amino acids. The ends were cut back, 3 bases at V and 7 bases at J, with 12 bases in the middle. The CDR3 spells CATSDPQGNNEQFF. In DNA, the CDR3 is TGTGCCACCAGTGATCCGCAGGGGAATAATGAGCAGTTCTTC.

J is TRBJ2-3 and V is TRBV10-3; the D gene is possibly TRBD2 (5 bases). Germline assignment: CDR1 ENHRY and CDR2 SYGVKD. This CDR3 is 14 amino acids long. Trimming took 0 bases from V and 6 from J, leaving 10 bases between them. CDR3 amino acids: CAISESQGGDTQYF. CDR3 in DNA: TGTGCCATCAGTGAGTCGCAAGGAGGTGATACGCAGTATTTT.

This chain connects TRBV7-9 to TRBJ1-2; no firm D call. The ends were cut back, 5 bases at V and 0 bases at J, with 16 bases in the middle. The CDR3 consists of 16 residues. The germline CDR1 and CDR2 sequences are SEHNR and FQNEAQ (reference sequence). The CDR3 bases are TGTGCCAGCAGCCGGGCCGTAACAGCTGCTAACTATGGCTACACCTTC. Translating gives CASSRAVTAANYGYTF. Combining the CDR3 with reference TRBV7-9 and TRBJ1-2 gives the whole variable domain DTGVSQNPRHKITKRGQNVTFRCDPISEHNRLYWYRQTLGQGPEFLTYFQNEAQLEKSRLLSDRFSAERPKGSFSTLEIQRTEQGDSAMYLCASSRAVTAANYGYTFGSGTRLTVV.

This clonotype was counted between two and nine times. This may arise from a read error, as a much more abundant clone is one base away. The chain combines TRBV5-1 with TRBJ2-1; 14 bases line up with TRBD2. Germline V lookup: CDR1 SGHRS, CDR2 YFSETQ. This CDR3 comprises 15 residues. In DNA, the CDR3 is TGCGCCGGCAGCTTGGTGGGACTAGCGGGAGTTGAGCAGTTCTTC. This translates into CAGSLVGLAGVEQFF.

The genes are TRBV6-1 and TRBJ1-1; TRBD1 matches 9 bases. The CDR3 contains 14 residues. In germline, CDR1 is MNHNS, CDR2 SASEGT. The junction had 6 bases not matched to a gene; V was cut back by 4 bases and J by 6 bases. CDR3 nucleotide sequence: TGTGCCAGCAGTGGGTGGGACAGGGCGTCTGAAGCTTTCTTT. Translated, it gives CASSGWDRASEAFF.